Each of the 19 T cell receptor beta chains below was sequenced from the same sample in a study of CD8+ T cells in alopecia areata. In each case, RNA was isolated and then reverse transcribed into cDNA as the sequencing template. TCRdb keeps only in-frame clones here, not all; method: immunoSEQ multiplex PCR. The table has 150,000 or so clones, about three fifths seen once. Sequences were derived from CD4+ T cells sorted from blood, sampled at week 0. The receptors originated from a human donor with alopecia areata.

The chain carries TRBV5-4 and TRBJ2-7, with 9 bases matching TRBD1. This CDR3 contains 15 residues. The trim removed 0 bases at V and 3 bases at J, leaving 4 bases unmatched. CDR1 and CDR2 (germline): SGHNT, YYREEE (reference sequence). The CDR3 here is CASSLGQGDFYEQYF. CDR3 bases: TGTGCCAGCAGCTTGGGACAGGGGGATTTCTACGAGCAGTACTTC. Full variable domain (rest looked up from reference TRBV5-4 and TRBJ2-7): ETGVTQSPTHLIKTRGQQVTLRCSSQSGHNTVSWYQQALGQGPQFIFQYYREEENGRGNFPPRFSGLQFPNYSSELNVNALELDDSALYLCASSLGQGDFYEQYFGPGTRLTVT.

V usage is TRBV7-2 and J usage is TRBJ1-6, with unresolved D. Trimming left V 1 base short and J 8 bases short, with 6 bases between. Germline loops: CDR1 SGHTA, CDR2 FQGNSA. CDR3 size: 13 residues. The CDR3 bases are TGTGCCAGCAGCTTAGTTAGGGATTCACCCCTCCACTTT. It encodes CASSLVRDSPLHF.

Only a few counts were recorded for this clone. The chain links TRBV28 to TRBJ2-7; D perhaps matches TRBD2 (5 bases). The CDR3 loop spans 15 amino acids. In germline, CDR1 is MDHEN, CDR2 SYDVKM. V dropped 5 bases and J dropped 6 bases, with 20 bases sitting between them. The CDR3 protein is CASSEPRVARGEQYF. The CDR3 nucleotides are TGTGCCAGCAGTGAACCTAGGGTCGCCCGGGGCGAGCAGTACTTC. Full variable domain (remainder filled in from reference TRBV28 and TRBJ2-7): DVKVTQSSRYLVKRTGEKVFLECVQDMDHENMFWYRQDPGLGLRLIYFSYDVKMKEKGDIPEGYSVSREKKERFSLILESASTNQTSMYLCASSEPRVARGEQYFGPGTRLTVT.

The CDR3: CSARAQLYF. DNA of the CDR3: TGCAGCGCCCGGGCCCAGTTATATTTT. V is TRBV29-1 and J is TRBJ1-3; D gene uncertain. The CDR3 is 9 amino acids. V was trimmed by 7 bases and J by 14 bases, leaving 12 bases between them. Germline V lookup: CDR1 SQVTM, CDR2 ANQGSEA.

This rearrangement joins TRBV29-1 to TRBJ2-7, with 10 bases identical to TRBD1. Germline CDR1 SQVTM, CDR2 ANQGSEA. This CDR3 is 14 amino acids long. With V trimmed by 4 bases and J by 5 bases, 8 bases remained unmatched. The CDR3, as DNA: TGCAGCGTTGTCACGGACAGGGGGTTCCACGAGCAGTACTTC. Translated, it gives CSVVTDRGFHEQYF.

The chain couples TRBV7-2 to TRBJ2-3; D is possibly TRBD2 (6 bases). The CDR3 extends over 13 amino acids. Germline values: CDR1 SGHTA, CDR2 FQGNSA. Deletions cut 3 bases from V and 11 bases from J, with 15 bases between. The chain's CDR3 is CASSFRSQGGQYF. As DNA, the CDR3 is TGTGCCAGCAGCTTCCGGTCGCAGGGAGGGCAGTATTTT.

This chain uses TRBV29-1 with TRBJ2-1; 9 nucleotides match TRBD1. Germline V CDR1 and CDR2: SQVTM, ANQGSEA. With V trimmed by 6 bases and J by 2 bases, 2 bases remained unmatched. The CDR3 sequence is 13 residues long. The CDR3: CSVGTGTYNEQFF. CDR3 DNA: TGCAGCGTGGGGACAGGGACCTACAATGAGCAGTTCTTC.

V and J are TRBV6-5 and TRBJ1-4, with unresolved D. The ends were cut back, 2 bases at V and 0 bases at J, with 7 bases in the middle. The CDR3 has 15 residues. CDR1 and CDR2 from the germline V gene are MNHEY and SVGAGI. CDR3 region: CASSYAGTTNEKLFF. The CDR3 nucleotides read TGTGCCAGCAGTTACGCAGGAACAACTAATGAAAAACTGTTTTTT.

The CDR3 here is CSVVTANTEAFF. The CDR3 DNA reads TGCAGCGTTGTAACAGCGAACACTGAAGCTTTCTTT. V and J are TRBV29-1 and TRBJ1-1, with D hard to call. Per germline, CDR1 SQVTM and CDR2 ANQGSEA. The CDR3 contains 12 residues. V lost 4 bases and J lost 1, with 7 bases in between.

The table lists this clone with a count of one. DNA for the CDR3: TGTGCCAGCAACTCAGTGAGCTGGGGACAAAATGGGGAGCTGTTTTTT. Translation: CASNSVSWGQNGELFF. The chain couples TRBV5-6 to TRBJ2-2; TRBD1 is a possible D gene (6 bases). The germline V gene encodes CDR1 SGHDT and CDR2 YYEEEE. The length of the CDR3 is 16 residues. V lost 6 bases and J lost 8, with 23 bases in between.

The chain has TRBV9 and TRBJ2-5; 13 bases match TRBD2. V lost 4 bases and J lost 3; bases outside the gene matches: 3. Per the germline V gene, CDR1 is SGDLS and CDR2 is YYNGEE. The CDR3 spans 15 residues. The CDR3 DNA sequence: TGTGCCAGCAGCCGGACTAGCGGGGGAAAAGAGACCCAGTACTTC. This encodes CASSRTSGGKETQYF.

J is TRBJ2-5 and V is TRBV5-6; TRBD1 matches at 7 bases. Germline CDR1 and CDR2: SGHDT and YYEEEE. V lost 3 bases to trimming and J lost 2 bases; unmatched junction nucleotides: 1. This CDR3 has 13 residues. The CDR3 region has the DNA TGTGCCAGCAGCTCGGGACAGCAAGAGACCCAGTACTTC. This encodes CASSSGQQETQYF. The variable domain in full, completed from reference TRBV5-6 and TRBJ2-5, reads DAGVTQSPTHLIKTRGQQVTLRCSPKSGHDTVSWYQQALGQGPQFIFQYYEEEERQRGNFPDRFSGHQFPNYSSELNVNALLLGDSALYLCASSSGQQETQYFGPGTRLLVL.

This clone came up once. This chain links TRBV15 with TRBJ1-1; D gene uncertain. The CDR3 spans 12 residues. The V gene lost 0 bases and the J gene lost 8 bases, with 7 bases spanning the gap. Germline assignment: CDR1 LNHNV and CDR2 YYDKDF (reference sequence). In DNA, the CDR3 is TGTGCCACCAGCAGAGATCAAACCGAAGCTTTCTTT. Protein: CATSRDQTEAFF.

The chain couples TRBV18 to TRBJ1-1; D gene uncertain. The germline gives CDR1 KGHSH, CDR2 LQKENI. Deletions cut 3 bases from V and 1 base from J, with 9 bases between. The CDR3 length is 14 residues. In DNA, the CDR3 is TGTGCCAGCTCACCTTTAACCTCGAACACTGAAGCTTTCTTT. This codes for CASSPLTSNTEAFF. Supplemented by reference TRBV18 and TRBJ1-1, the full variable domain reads NAGVMQNPRHLVRRRGQEARLRCSPMKGHSHVYWYRQLPEEGLKFMVYLQKENIIDESGMPKERFSAEFPKEGPSILRIQQVVRGDSAAYFCASSPLTSNTEAFFGQGTRLTVV.

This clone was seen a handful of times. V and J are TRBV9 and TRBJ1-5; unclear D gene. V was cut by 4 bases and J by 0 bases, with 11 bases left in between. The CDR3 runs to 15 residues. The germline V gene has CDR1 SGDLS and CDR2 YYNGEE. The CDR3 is CASSLVGDSNQPQHF. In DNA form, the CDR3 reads TGTGCCAGCAGCTTAGTGGGTGATAGCAATCAGCCCCAGCATTTT. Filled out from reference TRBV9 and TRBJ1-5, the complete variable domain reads DSGVTQTPKHLITATGQRVTLRCSPRSGDLSVYWYQQSLDQGLQFLIQYYNGEERAKGNILERFSAQQFPDLHSELNLSSLELGDSALYFCASSLVGDSNQPQHFGDGTRLSIL.

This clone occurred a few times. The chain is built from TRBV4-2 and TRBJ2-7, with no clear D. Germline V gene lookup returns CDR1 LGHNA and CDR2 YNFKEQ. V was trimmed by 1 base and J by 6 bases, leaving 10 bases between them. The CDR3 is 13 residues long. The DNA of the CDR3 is TGTGCCAGCAGCCAAGGCCAATCTACCGAGCAGTACTTC. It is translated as CASSQGQSTEQYF.

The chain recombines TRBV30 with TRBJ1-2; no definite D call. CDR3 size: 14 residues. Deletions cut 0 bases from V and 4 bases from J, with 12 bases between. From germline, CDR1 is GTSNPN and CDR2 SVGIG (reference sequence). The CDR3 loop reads CAWSVPNLGYGYTF. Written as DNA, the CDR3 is TGTGCCTGGAGTGTTCCGAATCTTGGCTATGGCTACACCTTC.

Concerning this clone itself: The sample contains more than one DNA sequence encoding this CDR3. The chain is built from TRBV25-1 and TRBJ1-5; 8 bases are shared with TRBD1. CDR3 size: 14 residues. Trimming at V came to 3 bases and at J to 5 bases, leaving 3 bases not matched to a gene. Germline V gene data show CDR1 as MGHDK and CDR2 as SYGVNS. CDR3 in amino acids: CASSDTGGHQPQHF. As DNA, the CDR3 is TGTGCCAGCAGTGATACAGGGGGGCATCAGCCCCAGCATTTT.

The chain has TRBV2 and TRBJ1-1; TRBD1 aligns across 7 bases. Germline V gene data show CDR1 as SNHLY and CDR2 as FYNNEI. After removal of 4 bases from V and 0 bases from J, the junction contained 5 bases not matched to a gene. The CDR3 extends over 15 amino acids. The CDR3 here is CASSGDRVLNTEAFF. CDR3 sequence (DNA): TGTGCCAGCAGTGGAGACAGGGTCTTGAACACTGAAGCTTTCTTT.